Listed here are 3 T cell receptor beta chains from one sample, sequenced in a study of cytomegalovirus exposure and HLA in healthy donors (dated by TCRdb to the late 2010s). The receptor library was made with the immunoSEQ multiplex PCR assay. The multiplex PCR relied on a mix of 60 forward primers for TCR Vbeta segments and 13 reverse primers for TCR Jbeta segments. Sourced from immuneACCESS, this table was stored by TCRdb with only in-frame sequences that have V and J called. A share of the clones is absent; for the studies checked, an unresolved V gene accounts for under half, and the remainder has no known explanation. The sample table shows fewer than 200,000 clones, and around 80% are seen once. The leading ten clones occupy 4.5% of the sample. The sample taken for sequencing was PBMCs. These receptors all stem from a woman between 50 and 59 years old in good health and CMV-seropositive.

This chain's CDR3 is CASSATTGTPMAFF. CDR3 in DNA: TGTGCCAGCAGTGCAACCACCGGGACACCGATGGCTTTCTTT. The rearrangement uses TRBV28 and TRBJ1-1, with D possibly being TRBD1 (6 bases). CDR3 length equals 14 residues. V was clipped by 5 bases and J by 11 bases, with 21 bases between them. CDR1 and CDR2 (germline): MDHEN, SYDVKM.

The gene calls are TRBV30 and TRBJ2-7; D might be TRBD2 (6 bases). V lost 3 bases, J lost 0 bases, and 9 bases lay in between. The CDR3 length is 13 residues. CDR1 is GTSNPN, CDR2 SVGIG, per germline (reference sequence). The CDR3 sequence is CAWRPSASYEQYF. The CDR3 nucleotides read TGTGCCTGGAGGCCTAGCGCCTCCTACGAGCAGTACTTC.

This chain connects TRBV2 to TRBJ1-1, with D possibly matching TRBD1 (5 bases). Trimming removed 0 bases from V and 7 bases from J, with 12 bases in between. Germline-derived CDR1 and CDR2 are SNHLY and FYNNEI. The CDR3 has 14 residues. CDR3 residues: CASSEAGRDYEAFF. The CDR3 coding sequence is TGTGCCAGCAGTGAAGCGGGGAGGGACTATGAAGCTTTCTTT.